This T cell receptor (beta chain) was identified during a study of T cells in localized non-small cell lung cancer. Notes on the study in general: Uninvolved nearby lung showed the greatest T cell clonality, exceeding that found in tumor. There were a median roughly 60 of the top 100 tumor clones appearing in adjacent lung. A single tumor region was sequenced, leaving heterogeneity possible.

To note about this clone: Its antigen is not known.

The junction had 11 bases not matched to a gene; V was cut back by 4 bases and J by 5 bases. CDR1 is SGHTS and CDR2 is YDEGEE in the germline V gene. CDR3 length: 16 amino acids. Assay: immunoSEQ multiplex PCR; the TCRdb copy retains only in-frame clones and omits some. Of around 19,000 clones listed, about 89% were seen once; the top ten hold 2.5% to 3%. The rearrangement links TRBV5-8 to TRBJ1-4; 7 nucleotides match TRBD1. The sequence derives from a woman aged 40 to 75 with stage I lung adenocarcinoma. Source: peripheral blood, taken before any cancer treatment. CDR3 nucleotides: TGTGCCAGCAGCCCCATGGCGCAGGGGGGGAATGAAAAACTGTTTTTT. The encoded protein is CASSPMAQGGNEKLFF.